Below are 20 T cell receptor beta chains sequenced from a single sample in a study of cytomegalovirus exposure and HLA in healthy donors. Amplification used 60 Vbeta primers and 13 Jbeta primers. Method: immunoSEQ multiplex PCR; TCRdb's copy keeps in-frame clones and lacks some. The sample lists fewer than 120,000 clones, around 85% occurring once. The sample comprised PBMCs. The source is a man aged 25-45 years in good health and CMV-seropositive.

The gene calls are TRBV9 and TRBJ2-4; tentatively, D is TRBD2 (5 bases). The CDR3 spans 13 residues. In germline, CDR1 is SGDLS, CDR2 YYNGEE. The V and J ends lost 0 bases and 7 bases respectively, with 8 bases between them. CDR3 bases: TGTGCCAGCAGCGTAGATGAGGGTAACATTCAGTACTTC. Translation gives CASSVDEGNIQYF.

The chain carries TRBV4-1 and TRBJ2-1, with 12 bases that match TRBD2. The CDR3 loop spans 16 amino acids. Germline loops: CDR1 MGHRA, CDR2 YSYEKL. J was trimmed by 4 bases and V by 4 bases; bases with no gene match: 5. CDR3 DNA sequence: TGCGCCAGCAGCCTCTCCCTAGCGGGGGGGTACAATGAGCAGTTCTTC. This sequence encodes CASSLSLAGGYNEQFF.

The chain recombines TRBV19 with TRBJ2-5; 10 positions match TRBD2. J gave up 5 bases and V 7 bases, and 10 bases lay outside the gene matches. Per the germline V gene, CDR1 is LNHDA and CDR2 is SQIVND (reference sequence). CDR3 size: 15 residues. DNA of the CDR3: TGTGCCAGTACCCGCAAGCGGGGGGGCCTGGAGACCCAGTACTTC. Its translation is CASTRKRGGLETQYF. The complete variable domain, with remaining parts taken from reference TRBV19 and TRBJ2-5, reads DGGITQSPKYLFRKEGQNVTLSCEQNLNHDAMYWYRQDPGQGLRLIYYSQIVNDFQKGDIAEGYSVSREKKESFPLTVTSAQKNPTAFYLCASTRKRGGLETQYFGPGTRLLVL.

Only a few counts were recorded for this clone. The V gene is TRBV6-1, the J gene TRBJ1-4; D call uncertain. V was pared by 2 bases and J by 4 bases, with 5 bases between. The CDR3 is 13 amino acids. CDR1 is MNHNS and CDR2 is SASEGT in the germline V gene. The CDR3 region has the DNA TGTGCCAGCAGTGAACTACTTAATGAAAAACTGTTTTTT. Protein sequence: CASSELLNEKLFF.

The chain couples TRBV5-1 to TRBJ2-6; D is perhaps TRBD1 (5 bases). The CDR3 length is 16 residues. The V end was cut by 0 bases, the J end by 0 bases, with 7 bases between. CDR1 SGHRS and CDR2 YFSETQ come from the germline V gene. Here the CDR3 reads CASSLGGSSGANVLTF. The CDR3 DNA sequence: TGCGCCAGCAGCTTGGGGGGCAGCTCTGGGGCCAACGTCCTGACTTTC.

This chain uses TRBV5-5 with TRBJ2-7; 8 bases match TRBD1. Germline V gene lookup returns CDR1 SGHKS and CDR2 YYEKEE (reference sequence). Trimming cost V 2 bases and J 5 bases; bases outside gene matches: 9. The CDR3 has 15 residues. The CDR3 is CASSFTATGVNEQYF. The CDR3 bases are TGTGCCAGCAGCTTCACCGCGACAGGGGTTAACGAGCAGTACTTC.

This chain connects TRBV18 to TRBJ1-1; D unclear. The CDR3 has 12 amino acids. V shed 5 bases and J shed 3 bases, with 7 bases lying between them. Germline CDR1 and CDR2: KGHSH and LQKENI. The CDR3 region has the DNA TGTGCCAGCTCAATCTCGGACACTGAAGCTTTCTTT. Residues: CASSISDTEAFF.

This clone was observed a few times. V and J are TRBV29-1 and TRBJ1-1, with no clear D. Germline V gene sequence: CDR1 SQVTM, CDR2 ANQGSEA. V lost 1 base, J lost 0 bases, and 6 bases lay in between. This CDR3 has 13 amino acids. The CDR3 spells CSVEVELNTEAFF. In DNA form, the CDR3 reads TGCAGCGTTGAAGTGGAGTTGAACACTGAAGCTTTCTTT.

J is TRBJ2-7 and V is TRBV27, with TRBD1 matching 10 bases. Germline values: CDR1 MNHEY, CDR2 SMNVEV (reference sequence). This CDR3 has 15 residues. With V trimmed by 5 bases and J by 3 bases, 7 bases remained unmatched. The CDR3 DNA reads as TGTGCCAGCAGTGACTATAGGGACAGGGGCTACGAGCAGTACTTC. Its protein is CASSDYRDRGYEQYF.

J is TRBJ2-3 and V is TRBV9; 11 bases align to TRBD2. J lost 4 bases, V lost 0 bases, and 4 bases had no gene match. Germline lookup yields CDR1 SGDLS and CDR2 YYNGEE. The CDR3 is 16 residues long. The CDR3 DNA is TGTGCCAGCAGCGTAGCTCTAGCGGGGGGCGCAGATACGCAGTATTTT. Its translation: CASSVALAGGADTQYF.

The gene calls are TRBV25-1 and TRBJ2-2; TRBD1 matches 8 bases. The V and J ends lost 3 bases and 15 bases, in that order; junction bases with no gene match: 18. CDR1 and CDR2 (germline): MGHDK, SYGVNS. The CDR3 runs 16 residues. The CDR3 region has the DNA TGTGCCAGCAGTGACCTCGGACAGGGATTTACAATTCGGATGTTTTTT. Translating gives CASSDLGQGFTIRMFF.

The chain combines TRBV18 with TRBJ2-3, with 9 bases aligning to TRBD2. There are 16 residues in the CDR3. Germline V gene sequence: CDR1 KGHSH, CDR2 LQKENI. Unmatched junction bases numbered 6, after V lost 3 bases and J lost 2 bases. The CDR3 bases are TGTGCCAGCTCACCGGCTAGCGGGGTCCCCACAGATACGCAGTATTTT. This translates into CASSPASGVPTDTQYF.

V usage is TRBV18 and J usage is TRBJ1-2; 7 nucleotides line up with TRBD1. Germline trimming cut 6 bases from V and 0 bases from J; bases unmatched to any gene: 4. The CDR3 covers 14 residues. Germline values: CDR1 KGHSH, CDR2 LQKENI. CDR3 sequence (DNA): TGTGCCAGCTCGCCCGACAGGGCTAACTATGGCTACACCTTC. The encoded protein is CASSPDRANYGYTF.

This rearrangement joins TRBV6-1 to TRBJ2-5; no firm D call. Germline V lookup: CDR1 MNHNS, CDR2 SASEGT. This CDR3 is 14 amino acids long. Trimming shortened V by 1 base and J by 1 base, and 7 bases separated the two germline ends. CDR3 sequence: CASSEGRIQETQYF. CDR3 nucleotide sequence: TGTGCCAGCAGTGAAGGCAGAATCCAAGAGACCCAGTACTTC.

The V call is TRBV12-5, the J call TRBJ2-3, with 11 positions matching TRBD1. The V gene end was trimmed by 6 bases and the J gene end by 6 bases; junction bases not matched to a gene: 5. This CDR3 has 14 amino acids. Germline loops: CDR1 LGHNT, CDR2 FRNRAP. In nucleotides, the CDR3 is TGTGCTAGTGGAGGACAGGGGGCTTGGGATACGCAGTATTTT. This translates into CASGGQGAWDTQYF.

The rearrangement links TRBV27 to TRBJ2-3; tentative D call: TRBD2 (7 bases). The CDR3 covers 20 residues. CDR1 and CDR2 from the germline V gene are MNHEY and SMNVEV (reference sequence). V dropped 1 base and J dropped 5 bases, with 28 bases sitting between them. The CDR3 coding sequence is TGTGCCAGCAGTTTATTCATCGACACGGAGGGGGGAGGGTTTAGAGATACGCAGTATTTT. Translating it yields CASSLFIDTEGGGFRDTQYF.

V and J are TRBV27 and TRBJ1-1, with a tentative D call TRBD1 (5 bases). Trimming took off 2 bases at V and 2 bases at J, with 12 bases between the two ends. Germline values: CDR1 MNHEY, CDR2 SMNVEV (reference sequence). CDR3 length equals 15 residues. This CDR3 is CASSLRAGGNTEAFF. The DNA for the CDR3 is TGTGCCAGCAGTTTAAGGGCGGGGGGAAACACTGAAGCTTTCTTT.

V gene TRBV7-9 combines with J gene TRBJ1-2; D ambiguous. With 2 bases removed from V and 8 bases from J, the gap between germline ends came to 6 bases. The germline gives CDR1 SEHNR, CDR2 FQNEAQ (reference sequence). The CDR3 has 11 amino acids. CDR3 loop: CASSLYEGYTF. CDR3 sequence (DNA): TGTGCCAGCAGCTTATATGAGGGCTACACCTTC.

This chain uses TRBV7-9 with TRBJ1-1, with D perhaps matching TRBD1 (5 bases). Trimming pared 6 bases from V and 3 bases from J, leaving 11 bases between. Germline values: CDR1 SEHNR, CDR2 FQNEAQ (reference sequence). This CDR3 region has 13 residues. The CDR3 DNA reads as TGTGCCAGCAGGGGCCTCAGGGACACTGAAGCTTTCTTT. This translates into CASRGLRDTEAFF.

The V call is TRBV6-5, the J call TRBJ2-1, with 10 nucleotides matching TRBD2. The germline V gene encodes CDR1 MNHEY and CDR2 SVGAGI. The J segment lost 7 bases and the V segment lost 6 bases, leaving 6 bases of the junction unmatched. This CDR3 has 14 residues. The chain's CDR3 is CASRKRGGRNEQFF. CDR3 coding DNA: TGTGCCAGCAGAAAGCGGGGGGGCCGGAATGAGCAGTTCTTC.